This record looks at one TCR beta chain sequence and its context. The data derive from a study of OX40 agonist ivuxolimab in advanced cancers. Looking at the study overall: Prior anti-PD-1, anti-PD-L1 or anti-CTLA-4 therapy did not bar entry, and 40% had some.

From germline, CDR1 is MDHEN and CDR2 SYDVKM. The CDR3 covers 14 residues. Trimming left V 1 base short and J 1 base short, with 7 bases between. This table comes from immunoSEQ multiplex PCR, and its TCRdb copy is limited to in-frame clones, with some not included. The table lists some 45,000 clones, roughly nine tenths of them singletons. This specimen was CD4+ or CD8+ T cells sorted from blood, taken in a trial of the OX40 agonist ivuxolimab. This chain connects TRBV28 to TRBJ1-1, with D uncertain. The sequence derives from an adult with an advanced solid tumor such as melanoma, head and neck, liver or kidney cancer. In DNA form, the CDR3 reads TGTGCCAGCAGTTTATTACAGCAGAACACTGAAGCTTTCTTT. Protein: CASSLLQQNTEAFF.